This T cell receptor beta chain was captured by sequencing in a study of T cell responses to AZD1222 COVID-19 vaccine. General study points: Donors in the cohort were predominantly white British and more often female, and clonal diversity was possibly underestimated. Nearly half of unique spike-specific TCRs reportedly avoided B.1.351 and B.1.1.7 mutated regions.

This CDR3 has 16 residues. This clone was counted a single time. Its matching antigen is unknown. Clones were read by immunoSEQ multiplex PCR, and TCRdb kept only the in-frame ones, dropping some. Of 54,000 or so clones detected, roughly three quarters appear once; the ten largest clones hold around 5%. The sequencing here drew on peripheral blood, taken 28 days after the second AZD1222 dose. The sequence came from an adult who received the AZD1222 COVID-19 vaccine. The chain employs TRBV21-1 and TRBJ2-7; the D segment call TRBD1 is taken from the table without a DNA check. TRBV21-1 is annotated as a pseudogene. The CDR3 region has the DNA TGTGCCAGCAGCAAGGAGGACAGGGTATTTTTTGTGGCGCAGTACGTC. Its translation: CASSKEDRVFFVAQYV.